Listed below are T cell receptor beta chains from one sample, sequenced in a study of identical twins. From the 5' RACE reads, TCRdb called clonotypes with MiXCR, one entry per CDR3 protein. The table shows around 500,000 distinct CDR3 sequences, with 14% occurring only once. The same specimen was also included in a second study, on yellow fever vaccine responses in identical twins.

The sample consisted of CD4+ T cells sorted from blood. The receptors derive from a woman younger than 30 in good health. Each CDR3 is given with its conserved first and last residue. D genes are given only for firm matches. Rows give clone size only sometimes, using once, few, many, or a class for an expanded clone.

J gene | clone size | V gene | D gene | CDR3 DNA | CDR3 protein
TRBJ2-7 | - | TRBV3-1 | - | TGTGCCAGCAGCCAGACAGGATTCCCCTACGAGCAGTACTTC | CASSQTGFPYEQYF
TRBJ2-3 | few | TRBV7-6 | TRBD1 | TGTGCCAGCAGCCCCGACAGGGGAGAATTTGTCACACACACAGATACGCAGTATTTT | CASSPDRGEFVTHTDTQYF
TRBJ2-5 | - | TRBV12-3/TRBV12-4 | TRBD2 | TGTGCCAGCAGTTCCGGGACTAGGGGTTTGCAAGAGACCCAGTACTTC | CASSSGTRGLQETQYF
TRBJ2-7 | many | TRBV7-9 | TRBD2 | TGTGCCAGCAGCTTACTAGCGGGAGGGCCCTACGAGCAGTACTTC | CASSLLAGGPYEQYF
TRBJ1-1 | - | TRBV2 | - | TGTGCCGGAAGGACGGAAACCACCACTGAAGCTTTCTTT | CAGRTETTTEAFF
TRBJ2-7 | few | TRBV7-2 | TRBD1 | TGTGCCAGCACCCGACAGGGAAACTCCTACGAGCAGTACTTC | CASTRQGNSYEQYF
TRBJ2-1 | - | TRBV18 | - | TGTGCCAGCTCACCCCGGGACGAGGCCTACAATGAGCAGTTCTTC | CASSPRDEAYNEQFF
TRBJ2-3 | few | TRBV3-1 | - | TGTGCCAGCAGCCAGGGGCCGGCAGGGATAGATACGCAGTATTTT | CASSQGPAGIDTQYF
TRBJ2-7 | few | TRBV5-1 | - | TGCGCCAGCAGCTTGGCACAGGGAGACTACGAGCAGTACTTC | CASSLAQGDYEQYF
TRBJ2-7 | few | TRBV13 | TRBD1 | TGTGCCAGCAGCCCGAGACAGGGGGTCTCCTACGAGCAGTACTTC | CASSPRQGVSYEQYF
TRBJ2-3 | few | TRBV5-4 | - | TGTGCCAGCAGCTTGGAGAGGAGGCCGGATACGCAGTATTTT | CASSLERRPDTQYF
TRBJ2-7 | - | TRBV30 | - | TGTGCCTGGAAACGGACATCCGTGGCCGAGCAGTACTTC | CAWKRTSVAEQYF
TRBJ2-5 | few | TRBV20-1 | - | TGCAGTGCTTCCGGGGGTAAAGAGACCCAGTACTTC | CSASGGKETQYF
TRBJ2-7 | - | TRBV20-1 | TRBD2 | TGCAGTGCTCCGATGGGGGGGGCCTACGAGCAGTACTTC | CSAPMGGAYEQYF
TRBJ2-1 | few | TRBV6-1 | - | TGTGCCAGCAGCCGACAGGTCAACAGTATGAGCTCCTACAATGAGCAGTTCTTC | CASSRQVNSMSSYNEQFF
TRBJ2-7 | few | TRBV5-6 | - | TGTGCCAGCAGCTCAACCGGGACTCGGCAGGAGCAGTACTTC | CASSSTGTRQEQYF
TRBJ1-2 | - | TRBV12-3/TRBV12-4 | - | TGTGCCAGCAGTTCGGCAGGGATCTATGGCTACACCTTC | CASSSAGIYGYTF
TRBJ2-5 | - | TRBV18 | - | TGTGCCAGCTCACGATCCGGGACCGCCGAAGAGACCCAGTACTTC | CASSRSGTAEETQYF
TRBJ2-1 | - | TRBV24-1 | - | TGTGCCACCAGTGATTTAAGAGGGGACTCCTACAATGAGCAGTTCTTC | CATSDLRGDSYNEQFF
TRBJ2-7 | - | TRBV5-1 | - | TGCGCCAGCAGCTCAAACAGGAAACAGGGTTACACCTACGAGCAGTACTTC | CASSSNRKQGYTYEQYF
TRBJ2-5 | - | TRBV5-1 | TRBD2 | TGCGCCAGCAGCCCGGGACTAGCGGAAGGGGAGACCCAGTACTTC | CASSPGLAEGETQYF
TRBJ2-2 | many | TRBV15 | - | TGTGCCACCAGCAGAGTCCGGGGTCCTACGAACACCGGGGAGCTGTTTTTT | CATSRVRGPTNTGELFF
TRBJ2-1 | - | TRBV30 | TRBD2 | TGTGCCTGGACTCGGGGACTACTGAACAATGAGCAGTTCTTC | CAWTRGLLNNEQFF
TRBJ2-7 | few | TRBV5-1 | - | TGCGCCAGCAGCTACACTTCGGAGGGCTCCTACGAGCAGTACTTC | CASSYTSEGSYEQYF
TRBJ2-7 | - | TRBV30 | - | TGTGCCTGGAGGTCGGCAGGGGTCTCCTACGAGCAGTACTTC | CAWRSAGVSYEQYF
TRBJ2-1 | - | TRBV19 | TRBD2 | TGTGCCAGTAGTATACCGGGACTAGCGGGACTCGGGCCCAATGAGCAGTCCTTC | CASSIPGLAGLGPNEQSF
TRBJ2-3 | - | TRBV7-8 | TRBD2 | TGTGCCAGCAGCTTACGTCCCGGGACTAGTTTTCCAGATACGCAGTATTTT | CASSLRPGTSFPDTQYF